Reported below is one TCR beta chain. Germline V gives CDR1 LNHDA, CDR2 SQIVND (reference sequence). The CDR3 has 15 residues. Trimming at V came to 5 bases and at J to 6 bases, leaving 11 bases not matched to a gene. Original data processing: Reference gene primer amplification yielded estimated nucleated cell counts. Libraries were prepared by immunoSEQ multiplex PCR; TCRdb keeps only in-frame clonotypes and omits some of them. Clone size and the V and J calls come from that table; the DNA yielded D and trimming. The repertoire holds about 17,000 clones, with 89% as singletons. The sample is drawn from a study of blood T cell repertoires in COVID-19. As for the study in general: Researchers got acute and convalescent COVID-19 samples from the United States, Italy and Spain. The analysed material was cDNA or gDNA that came from T cells, B-cell-depleted T cells, or PBMCs.

The receptor comes from a man aged 60 to 75 with active COVID-19. This chain links TRBV19 with TRBJ1-1; 8 bases are shared with TRBD1. Material: peripheral blood. This chain's CDR3 is CASSLQQGGKAEAFF. The CDR3 nucleotides are TGTGCCAGTAGTCTCCAACAGGGGGGGAAGGCTGAAGCTTTCTTT. Full variable domain (outside the CDR3, taken from reference TRBV19 and TRBJ1-1): DGGITQSPKYLFRKEGQNVTLSCEQNLNHDAMYWYRQDPGQGLRLIYYSQIVNDFQKGDIAEGYSVSREKKESFPLTVTSAQKNPTAFYLCASSLQQGGKAEAFFGQGTRLTVV.